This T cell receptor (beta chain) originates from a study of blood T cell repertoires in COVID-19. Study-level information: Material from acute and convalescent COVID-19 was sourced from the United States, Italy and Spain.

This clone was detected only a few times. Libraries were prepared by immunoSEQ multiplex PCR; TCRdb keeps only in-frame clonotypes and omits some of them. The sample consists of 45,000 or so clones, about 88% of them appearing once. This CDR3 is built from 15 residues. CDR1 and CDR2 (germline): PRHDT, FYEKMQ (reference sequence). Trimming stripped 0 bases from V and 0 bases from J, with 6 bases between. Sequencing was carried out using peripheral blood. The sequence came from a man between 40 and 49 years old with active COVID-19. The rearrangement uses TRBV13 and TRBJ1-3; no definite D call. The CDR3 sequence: CASSLGRSSGNTIYF. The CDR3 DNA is TGTGCCAGCAGCTTAGGACGGAGCTCTGGAAACACCATATATTTT.